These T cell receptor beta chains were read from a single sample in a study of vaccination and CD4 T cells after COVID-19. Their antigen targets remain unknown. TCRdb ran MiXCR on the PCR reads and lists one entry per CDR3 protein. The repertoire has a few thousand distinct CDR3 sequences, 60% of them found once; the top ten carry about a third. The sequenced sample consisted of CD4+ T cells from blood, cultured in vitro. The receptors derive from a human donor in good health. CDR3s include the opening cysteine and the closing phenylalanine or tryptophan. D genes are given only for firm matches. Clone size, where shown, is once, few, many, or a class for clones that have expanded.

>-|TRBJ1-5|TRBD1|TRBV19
CASKFGGGTGGVQPQHF
TGTGCCAGTAAGTTCGGGGGCGGCACAGGGGGCGTTCAGCCCCAGCATTTT
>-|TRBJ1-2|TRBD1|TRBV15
CATSRGQGISYGYTF
TGTGCCACCAGCAGGGGACAGGGAATTTCCTATGGCTACACCTTC
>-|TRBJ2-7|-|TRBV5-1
CASSLGGALAYEQYF
TGCGCCAGCAGCTTGGGGGGGGCCTTAGCCTACGAGCAGTACTTC
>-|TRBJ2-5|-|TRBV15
CATSRVGGETQYF
TGTGCCACCAGCAGAGTTGGCGGGGAGACCCAGTACTTC
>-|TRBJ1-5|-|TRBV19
CASNWGANQPQHF
TGTGCCAGTAATTGGGGGGCGAATCAGCCCCAGCATTTT
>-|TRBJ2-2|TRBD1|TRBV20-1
CSARERNRGQGELFF
TGCAGTGCTAGAGAACGGAACAGGGGGCAAGGCGAGCTGTTTTTT
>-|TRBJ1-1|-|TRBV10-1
CASRDGSEAFF
TGCGCCAGCCGGGACGGCTCTGAAGCTTTCTTT
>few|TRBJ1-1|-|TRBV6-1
CASNRDTAGTEAFF
TGTGCCAGCAACCGGGACACTGCTGGCACTGAAGCTTTCTTT
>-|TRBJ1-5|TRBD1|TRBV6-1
CASSEQGTGRNQPQHF
TGTGCCAGCAGTGAGCAGGGGACAGGGAGAAATCAGCCCCAGCATTTT
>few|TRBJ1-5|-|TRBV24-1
CATSDPGGPQHF
TGTGCCACCAGTGATCCGGGCGGACCCCAGCATTTT
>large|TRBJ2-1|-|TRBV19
CASSIKAWPNEQFF
TGTGCCAGTAGTATAAAAGCGTGGCCAAATGAGCAGTTCTTC
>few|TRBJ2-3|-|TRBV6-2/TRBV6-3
CASMSYYTDTQYF
TGTGCCAGCATGAGCTACTACACAGATACGCAGTATTTT
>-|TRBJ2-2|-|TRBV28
CASSRWGRGTTGELFF
TGTGCCAGCAGTCGGTGGGGGCGGGGGACCACCGGGGAGCTGTTTTTT
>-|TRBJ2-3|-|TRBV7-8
CASSLDQPDTQYF
TGTGCCAGCAGCTTAGACCAGCCGGATACGCAGTATTTT
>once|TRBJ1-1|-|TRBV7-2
CASSLAGPQWSTEAFF
TGTGCCAGCAGCTTAGCAGGGCCCCAGTGGAGCACTGAAGCTTTCTTT
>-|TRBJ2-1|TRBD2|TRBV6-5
CASSYRRGDSYNEQFF
TGTGCCAGCAGTTACAGACGGGGGGACTCCTACAATGAGCAGTTCTTC
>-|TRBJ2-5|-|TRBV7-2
CASSLSETQYF
TGTGCCAGCAGCCTATCAGAGACCCAGTACTTC
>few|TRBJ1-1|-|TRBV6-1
CASRDGAEAFF
TGTGCCAGCAGGGACGGGGCTGAAGCTTTCTTT